Listed here is a single T cell receptor beta chain. The target antigen is unknown. Described time point: persistent/refractory GD, antithyroid drugs over 5 years with positive TRAb. PBMC-derived RNA was used for the TCR library. With iRepertoire HTBI primers and Arm-PCR of CDR3 regions, TCR beta libraries were built. One entry per CDR3 protein, called by TCRdb with MiXCR from the multiplex PCR reads. The sample yields around 400,000 distinct CDR3 sequences, 21% seen once. The data belong to a study of regulatory T cells in long-lasting Graves disease. Across the study: Treatment with antithyroid drugs for over 5 years, together with positive TSH receptor antibodies, meant persistent Graves' disease.

Study-wide results and caveats: More public clonotypes were shared by persistent patients (about 2,700) than by new patients (fewer than 1,000). TCR diversity was lower in persistent Graves' patients (versus newly diagnosed ones).

The TCR comes from a female donor with Graves disease. This sample comprised peripheral blood mononuclear cells (PBMCs), obtained when the disease was refractory, from a patient treated with antithyroid drugs.

As DNA, the CDR3 is TGTGCCAGCAGCGACGACAGGGATAGGGATGAAAAACTGTTTTTT. Its protein product is CASSDDRDRDEKLFF. This sequence joins TRBV9 and TRBJ1-4; TRBD1 agrees at 7 bases. This CDR3 has 15 residues. CDR1 and CDR2 (germline): SGDLS, YYNGEE. V lost 3 bases to trimming and J lost 6 bases; unmatched junction nucleotides: 8.